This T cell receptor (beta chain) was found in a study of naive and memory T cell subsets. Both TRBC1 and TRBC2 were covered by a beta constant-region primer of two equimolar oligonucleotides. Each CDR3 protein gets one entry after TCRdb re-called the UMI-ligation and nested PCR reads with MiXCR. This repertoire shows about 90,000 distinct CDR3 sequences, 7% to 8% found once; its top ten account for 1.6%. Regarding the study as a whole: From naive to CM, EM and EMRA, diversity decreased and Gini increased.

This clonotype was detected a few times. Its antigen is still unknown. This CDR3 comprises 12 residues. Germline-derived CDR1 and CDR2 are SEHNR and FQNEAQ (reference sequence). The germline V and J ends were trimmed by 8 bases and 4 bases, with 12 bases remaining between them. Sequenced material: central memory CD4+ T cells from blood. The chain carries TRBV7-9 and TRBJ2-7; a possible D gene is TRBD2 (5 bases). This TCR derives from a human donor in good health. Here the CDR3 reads CASARGEYEQYF. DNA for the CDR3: TGTGCCAGCGCCCGGGGAGAGTACGAGCAGTACTTC.